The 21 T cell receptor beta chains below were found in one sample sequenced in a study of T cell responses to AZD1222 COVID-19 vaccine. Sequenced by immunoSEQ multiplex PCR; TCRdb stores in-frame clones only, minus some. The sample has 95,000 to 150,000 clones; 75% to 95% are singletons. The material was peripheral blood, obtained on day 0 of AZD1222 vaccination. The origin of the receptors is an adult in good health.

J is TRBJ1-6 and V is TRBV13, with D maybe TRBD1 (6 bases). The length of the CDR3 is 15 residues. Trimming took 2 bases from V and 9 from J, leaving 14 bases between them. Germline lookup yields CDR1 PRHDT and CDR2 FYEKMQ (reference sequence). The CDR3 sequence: CASSLYRTGASPLHF. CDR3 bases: TGTGCCAGCAGCTTATATCGTACGGGGGCTTCACCCCTCCACTTT.

CDR3 nucleotides: TGTGCCAGCAGTGAAAGCTCGGGGCAGCCCCAGCATTTT. Amino acid sequence: CASSESSGQPQHF. The genes are TRBV6-4 and TRBJ1-5, with D hard to call. Germline V gives CDR1 MRHNA, CDR2 SNTAGT. This CDR3 contains 13 residues. Trimming stripped 3 bases from V and 7 bases from J, with 10 bases between.

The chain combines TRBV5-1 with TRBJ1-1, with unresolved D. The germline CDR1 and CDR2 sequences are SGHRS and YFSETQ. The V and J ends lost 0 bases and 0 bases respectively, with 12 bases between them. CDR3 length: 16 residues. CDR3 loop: CASSLGGGGMNTEAFF. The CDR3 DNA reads TGCGCCAGCAGCTTGGGGGGTGGTGGAATGAACACTGAAGCTTTCTTT.

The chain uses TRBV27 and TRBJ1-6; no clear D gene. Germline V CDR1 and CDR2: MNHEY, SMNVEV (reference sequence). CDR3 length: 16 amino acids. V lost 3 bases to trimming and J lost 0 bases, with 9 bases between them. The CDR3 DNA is TGTGCCAGCAGTTTTTCGGGGAGCTCCTATAATTCACCCCTCCACTTT. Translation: CASSFSGSSYNSPLHF.

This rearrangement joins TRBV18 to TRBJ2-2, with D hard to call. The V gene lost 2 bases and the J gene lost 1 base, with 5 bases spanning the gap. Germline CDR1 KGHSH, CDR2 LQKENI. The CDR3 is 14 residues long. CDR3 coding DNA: TGTGCCAGCTCACCATTCGGGAACACCGGGGAGCTGTTTTTT. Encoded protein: CASSPFGNTGELFF.

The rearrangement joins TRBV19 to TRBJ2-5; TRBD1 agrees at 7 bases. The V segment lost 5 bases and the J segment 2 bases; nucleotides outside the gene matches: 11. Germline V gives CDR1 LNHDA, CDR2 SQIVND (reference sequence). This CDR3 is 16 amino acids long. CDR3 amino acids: CASSPRPRGSQETQYF. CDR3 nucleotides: TGTGCCAGTAGTCCAAGGCCCAGGGGGTCACAAGAGACCCAGTACTTC.

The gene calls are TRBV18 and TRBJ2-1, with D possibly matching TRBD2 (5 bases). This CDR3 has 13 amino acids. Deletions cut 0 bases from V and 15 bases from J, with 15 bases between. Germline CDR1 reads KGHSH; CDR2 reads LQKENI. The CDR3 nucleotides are TGTGCCAGCTCACCACCGGTAACGGGGTTAAGGTTCTTC. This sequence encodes CASSPPVTGLRFF.

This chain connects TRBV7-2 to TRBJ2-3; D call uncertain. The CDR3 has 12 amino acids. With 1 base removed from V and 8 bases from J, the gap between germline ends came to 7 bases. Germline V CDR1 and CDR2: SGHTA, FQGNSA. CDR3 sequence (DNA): TGTGCCAGCAGCTTAGAGGTCGGTACGCAGTATTTT. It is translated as CASSLEVGTQYF.

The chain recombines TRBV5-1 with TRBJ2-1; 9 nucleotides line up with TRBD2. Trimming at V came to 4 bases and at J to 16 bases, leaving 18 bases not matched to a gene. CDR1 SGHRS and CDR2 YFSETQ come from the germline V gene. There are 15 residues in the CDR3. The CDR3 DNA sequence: TGCGCCAGCAGCCCCCGGAGGCGGGAGGGCGACGGTCAATTCTTC. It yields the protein CASSPRRREGDGQFF.

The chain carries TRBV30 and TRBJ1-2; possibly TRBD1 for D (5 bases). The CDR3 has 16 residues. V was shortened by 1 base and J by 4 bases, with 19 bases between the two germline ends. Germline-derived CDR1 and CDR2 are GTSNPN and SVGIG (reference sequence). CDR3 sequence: CAWSASRLRGGYGYTF. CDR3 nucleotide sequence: TGTGCCTGGAGTGCCTCGAGGTTAAGGGGCGGCTATGGCTACACCTTC.

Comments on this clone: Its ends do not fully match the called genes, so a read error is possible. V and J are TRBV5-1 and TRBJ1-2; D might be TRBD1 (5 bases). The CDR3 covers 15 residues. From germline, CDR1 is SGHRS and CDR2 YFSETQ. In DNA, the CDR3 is TGCGCCAGCAGCTTGGTGGCAGGGTTTAACAATGGCTACACCTTC. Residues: CASSLVAGFNNGYTF.

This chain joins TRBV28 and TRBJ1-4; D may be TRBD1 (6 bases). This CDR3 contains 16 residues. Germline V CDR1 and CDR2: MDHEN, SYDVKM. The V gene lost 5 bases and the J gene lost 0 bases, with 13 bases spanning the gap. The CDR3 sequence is CASSPLDRATNEKLFF. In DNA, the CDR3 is TGTGCCAGCAGTCCCTTGGACAGAGCAACTAATGAAAAACTGTTTTTT.

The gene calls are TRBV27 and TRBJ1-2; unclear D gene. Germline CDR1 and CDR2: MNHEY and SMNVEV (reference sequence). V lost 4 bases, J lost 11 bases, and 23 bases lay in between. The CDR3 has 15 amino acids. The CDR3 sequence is CASSSQPAGPTGYTF. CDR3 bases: TGTGCCAGCAGTTCCCAACCCGCCGGCCCGACCGGGTACACCTTC.

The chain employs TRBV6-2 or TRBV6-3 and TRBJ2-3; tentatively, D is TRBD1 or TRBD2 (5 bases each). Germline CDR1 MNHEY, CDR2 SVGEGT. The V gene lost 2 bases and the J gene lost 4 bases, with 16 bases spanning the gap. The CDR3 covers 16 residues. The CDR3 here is CASSYGAIGAADTQYF. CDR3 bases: TGTGCCAGCAGTTACGGGGCAATCGGGGCAGCAGATACGCAGTATTTT.

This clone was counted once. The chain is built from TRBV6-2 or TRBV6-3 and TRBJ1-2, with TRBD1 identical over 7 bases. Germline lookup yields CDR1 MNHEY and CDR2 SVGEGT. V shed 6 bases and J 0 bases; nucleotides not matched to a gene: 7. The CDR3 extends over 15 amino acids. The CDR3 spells CASSLDRVANYGYTF. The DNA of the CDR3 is TGTGCCAGCAGCCTTGACAGGGTCGCTAACTATGGCTACACCTTC.

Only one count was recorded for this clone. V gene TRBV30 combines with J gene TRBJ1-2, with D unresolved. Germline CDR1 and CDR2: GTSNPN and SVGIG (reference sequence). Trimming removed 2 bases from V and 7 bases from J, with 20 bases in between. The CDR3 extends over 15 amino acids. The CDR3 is CAWSSTGAVVGGYTF. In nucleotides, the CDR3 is TGTGCCTGGAGTTCCACCGGCGCAGTTGTTGGTGGCTACACCTTC. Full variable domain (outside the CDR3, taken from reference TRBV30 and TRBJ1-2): SQTIHQWPATLVQPVGSPLSLECTVEGTSNPNLYWYRQAAGRGLQLLFYSVGIGQISSEVPQNLSASRPQDRQFILSSKKLLLSDSGFYLCAWSSTGAVVGGYTFGSGTRLTVV.

The CDR3 sequence: CASSPLRRGSDYEQYF. CDR3 DNA: TGTGCCAGCAGCCCACTGAGGAGGGGATCTGACTACGAGCAGTACTTC. The chain carries TRBV11-2 and TRBJ2-7, with a possible D match to TRBD2 (6 bases). This CDR3 contains 16 residues. V lost 5 bases and J 3 bases, leaving 20 bases between the germline ends. The germline CDR1 and CDR2 sequences are SGHAT and FQNNGV.

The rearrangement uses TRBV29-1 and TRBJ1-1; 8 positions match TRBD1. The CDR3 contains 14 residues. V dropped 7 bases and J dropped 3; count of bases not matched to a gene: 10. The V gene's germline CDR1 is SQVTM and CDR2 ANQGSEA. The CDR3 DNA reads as TGCAGCGCCCGCCTCGGGACAGGACACACTGAAGCTTTCTTT. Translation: CSARLGTGHTEAFF.

Written as DNA, the CDR3 is TGTGCCAGCTCACCACCGGGCGGGCCATTAGGGGGAAAACTGTTTTTT. Translating gives CASSPPGGPLGGKLFF. The V gene is TRBV18, the J gene TRBJ1-4; tentative D call: TRBD1 (6 bases). The CDR3 contains 16 residues. CDR1 KGHSH and CDR2 LQKENI come from the germline V gene. The V end lost 0 bases, the J end lost 10 bases, and 18 bases lay between the germline ends.

The CDR3 is CATRDGGPNTEAFF. The CDR3 nucleotides read TGTGCCACCCGGGATGGGGGTCCAAACACTGAAGCTTTCTTT. The rearrangement joins TRBV6-6 to TRBJ1-1, with D possibly matching TRBD1 (5 bases). This CDR3 region has 14 residues. Germline V lookup: CDR1 MNHNY, CDR2 SVGAGI (reference sequence). Trimming pared 10 bases from V and 2 bases from J, leaving 17 bases between.

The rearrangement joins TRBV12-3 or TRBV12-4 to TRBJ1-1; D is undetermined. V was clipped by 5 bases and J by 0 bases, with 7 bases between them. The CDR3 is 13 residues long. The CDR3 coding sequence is TGTGCCAGCAGTACCGGACTGAACACTGAAGCTTTCTTT. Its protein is CASSTGLNTEAFF.